These 11 T cell receptor beta chains came from one sample sequenced in a study of T cell repertoires in cytomegalovirus infection. A single record per CDR3 protein comes from TCRdb applying MiXCR to the reads. The sample has about 230,000 distinct CDR3 sequences, about 20% seen once. Sequenced: CD8+ T cells from PBMCs. The receptors were sampled from a human donor in good health (CMV status not recorded). Some clones in this sample may be carry-over from other donors' samples.

This clonotype appeared once. The rearrangement uses TRBV27 and TRBJ2-6; maybe TRBD1 (5 bases). This CDR3 is built from 15 residues. Germline CDR1 MNHEY, CDR2 SMNVEV (reference sequence). Trimming removed 0 bases from V and 3 bases from J, with 6 bases in between. For the CDR3, the DNA is TGTGCCAGCAGTTTATCAGGGGTTGGGGCCAACGTCCTGACTTTC. Translated: CASSLSGVGANVLTF.

The sample holds many counts of this clonotype. The J gene is TRBJ2-2, the V gene TRBV12-3 or TRBV12-4, with D possibly being TRBD1 (6 bases). This CDR3 comprises 16 residues. V shed 6 bases and J shed 5 bases, with 19 bases lying between them. CDR3: CASSRGHPSGTGELFF. In DNA form, the CDR3 reads TGTGCCAGCAGCAGGGGACATCCATCAGGTACCGGGGAGCTGTTTTTT.

This sequence joins TRBV4-2 and TRBJ2-1; perhaps TRBD1 as D (5 bases). Germline CDR1 LGHNA, CDR2 YNFKEQ. This CDR3 is built from 15 residues. Trimming took 0 bases from V and 8 from J, leaving 14 bases between them. CDR3: CASSQEVPIGDEQFF. For the CDR3, the DNA is TGTGCCAGCAGCCAAGAGGTGCCTATAGGGGATGAGCAGTTCTTC.

The V and J genes are TRBV29-1 and TRBJ2-7; D is perhaps TRBD2 (6 bases). The CDR3 runs 13 residues. Germline V lookup: CDR1 SQVTM, CDR2 ANQGSEA. Trimming took off 4 bases at V and 3 bases at J, with 13 bases between the two ends. Here the CDR3 reads CSVVGTDYYEQYF. The CDR3 DNA is TGCAGCGTTGTGGGGACTGACTACTACGAGCAGTACTTC.

The sample holds a few counts of this clonotype. The chain carries TRBV12-3 or TRBV12-4 and TRBJ1-5; D gene ambiguous. CDR3 length: 14 amino acids. V lost 5 bases and J lost 4, with 12 bases in between. CDR3 nucleotide sequence: TGTGCCAGCAGTGGGTATGACCAAAATCAGCCCCAGCATTTT. Its translation: CASSGYDQNQPQHF.

This clonotype has a handful of counts. V usage is TRBV7-4 and J usage is TRBJ1-1, with D possibly TRBD1 on 6 matching bases. Germline CDR1 is SGHVT and CDR2 is SQSDAQ. CDR3 size: 12 residues. Deletions cut 7 bases from V and 5 bases from J, with 11 bases between. CDR3 protein: CASTIRGTEAFF. For the CDR3, the DNA is TGTGCCAGCACCATTAGGGGGACTGAAGCTTTCTTT.

This clonotype was detected only a few times. This chain links TRBV2 with TRBJ1-5; D ambiguous. Trimming removed 10 bases at V and 8 bases at J, with 18 bases between. Germline-derived CDR1 and CDR2 are SNHLY and FYNNEI. The CDR3 is 13 residues long. CDR3 region: CAITVRALEPQHF. For the CDR3, the DNA is TGTGCCATCACAGTTCGGGCTTTGGAGCCCCAGCATTTT.

This sequence joins TRBV14 and TRBJ1-5, with D unclear. V dropped 0 bases and J dropped 6 bases, with 6 bases sitting between them. The germline gives CDR1 SGHDN, CDR2 FVKESK. The CDR3 spans 13 residues. This chain's CDR3 is CASSQDSLQPQHF. The CDR3 DNA is TGTGCCAGCAGCCAAGATTCACTTCAGCCCCAGCATTTT. The full variable domain, in which reference TRBV14 and TRBJ1-5 provide the parts outside the CDR3, is EAGVTQFPSHSVIEKGQTVTLRCDPISGHDNLYWYRRVMGKEIKFLLHFVKESKQDESGMPNNRFLAERTGGTYSTLKVQPAELEDSGVYFCASSQDSLQPQHFGDGTRLSIL.

The chain employs TRBV5-4 and TRBJ2-7, with unresolved D. Trimming shortened V by 7 bases and J by 0 bases, and 11 bases separated the two germline ends. Germline assignment: CDR1 SGHNT and CDR2 YYREEE (reference sequence). This CDR3 has 13 amino acids. The CDR3 spells CASRSPFSYEQYF. As DNA, the CDR3 is TGTGCCAGCCGATCCCCCTTCTCCTACGAGCAGTACTTC.

This clonotype was detected many times. The V and J genes are TRBV7-9 and TRBJ2-7; D is uncertain. The CDR3 has 14 amino acids. Germline V gene sequence: CDR1 SEHNR, CDR2 FQNEAQ (reference sequence). The germline V and J ends were trimmed by 1 base and 1 base, with 8 bases remaining between them. The CDR3 loop reads CASSLVTVSYEQYF. CDR3 nucleotides: TGTGCCAGCAGCTTAGTCACAGTTTCCTACGAGCAGTACTTC.

At least ten counts were recorded for this clonotype. The chain recombines TRBV12-3 or TRBV12-4 with TRBJ2-6, with D uncertain. Deletions cut 5 bases from V and 4 bases from J, with 12 bases between. CDR3 length: 15 residues. The CDR3 is CASSPGSSGANVLTF. The CDR3 coding sequence is TGTGCCAGCAGTCCCGGCAGCTCCGGGGCCAACGTCCTGACTTTC.